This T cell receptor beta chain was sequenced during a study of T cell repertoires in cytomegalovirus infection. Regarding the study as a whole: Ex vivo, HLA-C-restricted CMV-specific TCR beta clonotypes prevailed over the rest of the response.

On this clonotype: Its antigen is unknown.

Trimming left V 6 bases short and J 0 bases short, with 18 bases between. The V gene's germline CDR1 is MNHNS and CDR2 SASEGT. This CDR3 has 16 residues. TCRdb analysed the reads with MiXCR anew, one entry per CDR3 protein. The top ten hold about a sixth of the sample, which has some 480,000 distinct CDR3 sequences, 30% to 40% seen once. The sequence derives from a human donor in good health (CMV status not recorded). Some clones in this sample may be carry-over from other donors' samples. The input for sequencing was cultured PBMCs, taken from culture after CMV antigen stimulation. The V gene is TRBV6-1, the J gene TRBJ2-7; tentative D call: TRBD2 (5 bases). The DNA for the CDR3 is TGTGCCAGCAGCCCCGCGCGGGCTCTAAGCTCCTACGAGCAGTACTTC. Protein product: CASSPARALSSYEQYF.